The 31 T cell receptor beta chains presented below share a single source sample, sequenced in a study of blood T cell repertoires in COVID-19. Method: immunoSEQ multiplex PCR; TCRdb's copy keeps in-frame clones and lacks some. The data show 150,000 to 200,000 clones, under 80% seen once. The sequencing input was peripheral blood. The receptor source for this set is a man between 70 and 80 years old with acute or convalescent COVID-19.

The CDR3 region has the DNA TGTGCCAGCAGCTTAAGCGGGGGGCCCAACGAGCAGTACTTC. Translated: CASSLSGGPNEQYF. The V call is TRBV11-2, the J call TRBJ2-7; TRBD2 agrees at 9 bases. Germline V CDR1 and CDR2: SGHAT, FQNNGV. The CDR3 has 14 amino acids. The ends lost 2 bases at V and 5 bases at J; junction bases unmatched: 4.

In DNA form, the CDR3 reads TGTGCCAGCAGCAGTTGGGCGGGAGGGTACAACGAGCAGTACTTC. It yields the protein CASSSWAGGYNEQYF. This chain connects TRBV5-6 to TRBJ2-7, with 9 bases identical to TRBD2. Germline assignment: CDR1 SGHDT and CDR2 YYEEEE. The CDR3 is 15 residues long. V lost 4 bases and J lost 5; bases outside the gene matches: 10. The entire variable domain, with the rest obtained from reference TRBV5-6 and TRBJ2-7, is as follows: DAGVTQSPTHLIKTRGQQVTLRCSPKSGHDTVSWYQQALGQGPQFIFQYYEEEERQRGNFPDRFSGHQFPNYSSELNVNALLLGDSALYLCASSSWAGGYNEQYFGPGTRLTVT.

The J gene is TRBJ2-1, the V gene TRBV11-2; 7 nucleotides agree with TRBD2. This CDR3 is built from 18 residues. CDR1 is SGHAT, CDR2 FQNNGV, per germline. V shed 0 bases and J 4 bases; nucleotides not matched to a gene: 12. CDR3 in amino acids: CASSLDSVSGRGYNEQFF. In DNA, the CDR3 is TGTGCCAGCAGCTTAGATTCGGTTAGCGGGCGGGGTTACAATGAGCAGTTCTTC. The whole variable domain, filled in from reference TRBV11-2 and TRBJ2-1, reads EAGVAQSPRYKIIEKRQSVAFWCNPISGHATLYWYQQILGQGPKLLIQFQNNGVVDDSQLPKDRFSAERLKGVDSTLKIQPAKLEDSAVYLCASSLDSVSGRGYNEQFFGPGTRLTVL.

The CDR3 sequence: CASSLGQGPEQYF. CDR3 DNA sequence: TGTGCCAGCAGCTTGGGACAGGGCCCCGAGCAGTACTTC. The chain uses TRBV5-6 and TRBJ2-7; 7 bases fit TRBD1. V lost 0 bases, J lost 6 bases, and 3 bases stayed unmatched. Germline loops: CDR1 SGHDT, CDR2 YYEEEE. This CDR3 is 13 amino acids long.

This clone was counted between two and nine times. This rearrangement joins TRBV29-1 to TRBJ1-2; D is unclear. The CDR3 runs 13 residues. V dropped 4 bases and J dropped 2 bases, with 11 bases sitting between them. Germline-derived CDR1 and CDR2 are SQVTM and ANQGSEA. The CDR3 DNA sequence: TGCAGCGTTGCGGGGTCAGCAAACTATGGCTACACCTTC. Translated: CSVAGSANYGYTF.

The CDR3 protein is CASSSLGLVAGNEQFF. In nucleotides, the CDR3 is TGTGCCAGCAGCTCCCTTGGTCTAGTGGCTGGTAATGAGCAGTTCTTC. The chain combines TRBV11-3 with TRBJ2-1; no reliable D call. V shed 4 bases and J shed 7 bases, with 20 bases lying between them. Germline values: CDR1 SGHNT, CDR2 YENEEA. The CDR3 contains 16 residues.

The chain has TRBV2 and TRBJ2-1; TRBD2 aligns across 9 bases. The CDR3 length is 14 residues. The ends lost 5 bases at V and 6 bases at J; junction bases unmatched: 5. CDR1 is SNHLY, CDR2 FYNNEI, per germline. DNA of the CDR3: TGTGCCAGCAGTATGGGACTAGCACTCAATGAGCAGTTCTTC. This gives the protein CASSMGLALNEQFF.

The genes are TRBV2 and TRBJ2-5; D is possibly TRBD1 (5 bases). Germline CDR1 and CDR2: SNHLY and FYNNEI. This CDR3 is 13 amino acids long. Trimming left V 6 bases short and J 7 bases short, with 15 bases between. CDR3 loop: CASRDQGVGTQYF. CDR3 DNA sequence: TGTGCCAGCAGGGACCAGGGCGTTGGGACCCAGTACTTC.

V is TRBV19 and J is TRBJ2-3, with 8 bases matching TRBD2. J lost 1 base, V lost 5 bases, and 5 bases had no gene match. The CDR3 has 15 amino acids. CDR1 is LNHDA and CDR2 is SQIVND in the germline V gene (reference sequence). CDR3 bases: TGTGCCAGTAGTCCCTGGCGGGGGGGCACAGATACGCAGTATTTT. Protein sequence: CASSPWRGGTDTQYF.

The chain employs TRBV11-3 and TRBJ1-2, with 9 bases aligning to TRBD1. The CDR3 runs to 14 residues. V was clipped by 5 bases and J by 4 bases; unmatched bases: 5. Germline V CDR1 and CDR2: SGHNT, YENEEA. The CDR3 DNA is TGTGCCAGCAGCGAGGGACAGGGCGTCTATGGCTACACCTTC. Protein: CASSEGQGVYGYTF.

This clone was seen only a few times. At the DNA level, this CDR3 is encoded by other sequences in the same sample as well. The CDR3 loop is CASSLGDSSTDTQYF. The CDR3 DNA reads as TGTGCCAGCAGCTTAGGGGACAGCAGCACAGATACGCAGTATTTT. This chain joins TRBV7-7 and TRBJ2-3, with 7 bases that match TRBD1. This CDR3 region has 15 residues. The junction had 1 base not matched to a gene; V was cut back by 1 base and J by 0 bases. In germline, CDR1 is SSHAT, CDR2 FNYEAQ (reference sequence).

The V and J genes are TRBV6-1 and TRBJ1-2, with 9 bases matching TRBD1. The V gene's germline CDR1 is MNHNS and CDR2 SASEGT. Trimming cost V 2 bases and J 6 bases; bases outside gene matches: 7. The CDR3 contains 15 residues. The CDR3 loop reads CASSEPGQGKNGYTF. CDR3 DNA: TGTGCCAGCAGTGAACCGGGACAGGGAAAAAATGGCTACACCTTC.

Only a few counts were recorded for this clone. Relative to the germline gene, one junction end is altered; a read error may explain this. The chain couples TRBV6-1 to TRBJ1-1; 8 nucleotides agree with TRBD1. From germline, CDR1 is MNHNS and CDR2 SASEGT. The CDR3 contains 16 residues. CDR3 loop: CASTEQGVPPITEAFF. CDR3 nucleotides: TGTGCCAGCACTGAACAGGGGGTACCTCCGATCACTGAAGCTTTCTTT.

This chain links TRBV3-1 (or the pseudogene TRBV3-2) with TRBJ2-3; no firm D call. The V gene lost 0 bases and the J gene lost 5 bases, with 9 bases spanning the gap. Germline loops: CDR1 LGHDT, CDR2 YNNKEL (reference sequence). The CDR3 extends over 14 amino acids. CDR3 in DNA: TGTGCCAGCAGCCAAGATACAGTTGGAGATACGCAGTATTTT. Its protein is CASSQDTVGDTQYF.

The genes are TRBV6-6 and TRBJ2-1, with D unresolved. CDR1 is MNHNY and CDR2 is SVGAGI in the germline V gene (reference sequence). The CDR3 length is 13 residues. With 1 base removed from V and 4 bases from J, the gap between germline ends came to 5 bases. CDR3 coding DNA: TGTGCCAGCAGTTACTATCTTTACAATGAGCAGTTCTTC. Translating it yields CASSYYLYNEQFF.

This chain uses TRBV11-3 with TRBJ2-5; a possible D gene is TRBD2 (5 bases). The CDR3 length is 13 residues. Trimming took 4 bases from V and 5 from J, leaving 11 bases between them. Germline V gene data show CDR1 as SGHNT and CDR2 as YENEEA. The CDR3 region has the DNA TGTGCCAGCAGCTACAGACCGGGGGAGACCCAGTACTTC. Protein sequence: CASSYRPGETQYF.

This clone has only a few counts. The chain has TRBV11-2 and TRBJ1-4; a possible D gene is TRBD1 (6 bases). V lost 2 bases to trimming and J lost 6 bases, with 10 bases between them. CDR1 and CDR2 from the germline V gene are SGHAT and FQNNGV. There are 14 residues in the CDR3. CDR3 sequence reads: CASSLQHRDEKLFF. CDR3 nucleotides: TGTGCCAGCAGCTTACAACACAGGGATGAAAAACTGTTTTTT.

V is TRBV5-1 and J is TRBJ1-1, with 9 bases that match TRBD1. This CDR3 is built from 17 residues. Trimming removed 3 bases from V and 1 base from J; junction bases left unmatched: 10. Looked up from germline, CDR1 is SGHRS and CDR2 is YFSETQ. This CDR3 is CASSSVGQGRGNTEAFF. For the CDR3, the DNA is TGCGCCAGCAGCTCGGTGGGACAGGGAAGGGGGAACACTGAAGCTTTCTTT.

A word on this clone: This same CDR3 is encoded by further DNA sequences in the sample. The rearrangement links TRBV5-1 to TRBJ2-5; 8 bases fit TRBD1. The ends lost 2 bases at V and 3 bases at J; junction bases unmatched: 3. This CDR3 contains 14 residues. Per the germline V gene, CDR1 is SGHRS and CDR2 is YFSETQ. The CDR3 spells CASSFQGAEETQYF. The CDR3 nucleotides are TGCGCCAGCAGCTTCCAGGGGGCTGAAGAGACCCAGTACTTC.

This clone showed up just once. This CDR3 reads CASRGGFQPQHF. The CDR3 DNA follows: TGTGCCAGCAGAGGGGGCTTTCAGCCCCAGCATTTT. The chain employs TRBV28 and TRBJ1-5; 7 bases agree with TRBD1. Germline V gene lookup returns CDR1 MDHEN and CDR2 SYDVKM. The CDR3 is made up of 12 amino acids. Germline trimming cut 6 bases from V and 6 bases from J; bases unmatched to any gene: 2. Together with reference TRBV28 and TRBJ1-5, the CDR3 gives the full variable domain: DVKVTQSSRYLVKRTGEKVFLECVQDMDHENMFWYRQDPGLGLRLIYFSYDVKMKEKGDIPEGYSVSREKKERFSLILESASTNQTSMYLCASRGGFQPQHFGDGTRLSIL.

The CDR3 protein is CVRSRDRSPEAFF. The DNA for the CDR3 is TGTGTCAGAAGCCGTGACAGGTCTCCGGAAGCTTTCTTT. The chain is built from TRBV7-5 and TRBJ1-1; the table's D call of TRBD1 was not tested on the DNA. TRBV7-5 is an annotated pseudogene. This CDR3 comprises 13 residues.

V gene TRBV5-4 combines with J gene TRBJ1-2; D unresolved. The V end lost 0 bases, the J end lost 1 base, and 7 bases lay between the germline ends. CDR1 and CDR2 from the germline V gene are SGHNT and YYREEE (reference sequence). CDR3 size: 14 residues. CDR3 bases: TGTGCCAGCAGCTTGGGGCAGGATAACTATGGCTACACCTTC. As protein: CASSLGQDNYGYTF.

Concerning this clone itself: A read error may account for a junction end that differs from germline. This chain uses TRBV24-1 with TRBJ2-1; 7 nucleotides agree with TRBD1. Germline V gives CDR1 KGHDR, CDR2 SFDVKD. CDR3 size: 16 residues. This CDR3 reads CATSDRMRGPYNEQFF. The CDR3 nucleotides are TGTGCCACCAGTGATCGGATGAGGGGGCCCTATAATGAGCAGTTCTTC.

The chain carries TRBV5-1 and TRBJ1-5; possibly TRBD1 for D (5 bases). CDR1 is SGHRS and CDR2 is YFSETQ in the germline V gene. The V end was cut by 0 bases, the J end by 4 bases, with 11 bases between. The length of the CDR3 is 15 residues. The CDR3 loop is CASSLEGVGNQPQHF. The CDR3 region has the DNA TGCGCCAGCAGCTTGGAAGGGGTAGGGAATCAGCCCCAGCATTTT.

The chain joins TRBV5-1 to TRBJ2-6; possibly TRBD1 for D (6 bases). V was cut by 4 bases and J by 2 bases, with 10 bases left in between. Germline values: CDR1 SGHRS, CDR2 YFSETQ. The CDR3 runs 15 residues. DNA of the CDR3: TGCGCCAGCAGCACAACAGGGACTGGGGCCAACGTCCTGACTTTC. It translates to CASSTTGTGANVLTF.

This clone was counted between two and nine times. The chain recombines TRBV5-4 with TRBJ2-1; TRBD2 matches at 14 bases. V gave up 5 bases and J gave up 8 bases; unmatched junction bases: 6. The CDR3 spans 15 residues. Germline V lookup: CDR1 SGHNT, CDR2 YYREEE (reference sequence). CDR3 region: CASSTRLAGGHEQFF. For the CDR3, the DNA is TGTGCCAGCAGTACAAGACTAGCGGGAGGGCATGAGCAGTTCTTC.

This clone was counted only a few times. The chain uses TRBV28 and TRBJ2-2, with D possibly matching TRBD1 (6 bases). V was trimmed by 10 bases and J by 6 bases, leaving 18 bases between them. From germline, CDR1 is MDHEN and CDR2 SYDVKM. The CDR3 is 14 amino acids. The CDR3 sequence is CATQIAGASGELFF. The CDR3 coding sequence is TGTGCCACTCAAATTGCAGGGGCGTCCGGGGAGCTGTTTTTT.

This rearrangement joins TRBV19 to TRBJ1-6; D not resolved. The V end was cut by 6 bases, the J end by 6 bases, with 12 bases between. The CDR3 contains 14 residues. CDR1 is LNHDA, CDR2 SQIVND, per germline (reference sequence). CDR3 nucleotide sequence: TGTGCCAGTAGCCCATCGGGAAGTAATTCACCCCTCCACTTT. Translating it yields CASSPSGSNSPLHF.

In nucleotides, the CDR3 is TGTGCCAGCAGCCTCTATAGCGGGAGTTTTGAGCAGTTCTTC. Its protein is CASSLYSGSFEQFF. The chain recombines TRBV7-2 with TRBJ2-1, with 9 bases identical to TRBD2. The CDR3 length is 14 residues. Germline trimming cut 5 bases from V and 9 bases from J; bases unmatched to any gene: 8. CDR1 and CDR2 (germline): SGHTA, FQGNSA.

The rearrangement links TRBV23-1 to TRBJ2-5; 12 nucleotides agree with TRBD2. TRBV23-1 is identified as an open reading frame with a role that is uncertain. V gave up 2 bases and J gave up 5 bases; unmatched junction bases: 6. The CDR3 runs 16 residues. The CDR3 spells CASSQTLAGGRETQYF. The CDR3 nucleotides are TGCGCCAGCAGTCAAACCCTAGCGGGGGGGAGGGAGACCCAGTACTTC.

This clone was seen many times. The rearrangement uses TRBV4-2 and TRBJ1-1; weak D call: TRBD1 (5 bases). Trimming cost V 0 bases and J 5 bases, with 10 bases left between them. CDR3 length equals 14 residues. Germline V gene data show CDR1 as LGHNA and CDR2 as YNFKEQ. The CDR3, as DNA: TGTGCCAGCAGCCAAGAAGGCACAGGAACTGAAGCTTTCTTT. Amino acids: CASSQEGTGTEAFF.